One sample yielded the 9 T cell receptor beta chains listed below, sequenced in a study of shared clonotypes between healthy human individuals. Libraries were prepared by immunoSEQ multiplex PCR; TCRdb keeps only in-frame clonotypes and omits some of them. The table lists 450,000 to 500,000 clones, roughly 80% of them singletons. Material for sequencing was PBMCs. The receptors were gathered from a woman aged 35 to 49 in good health. Some clones in this sample may be carry-over from other donors' samples.

The chain carries TRBV5-1 and TRBJ2-7; D not certain. The CDR3 sequence is 15 residues long. V was shortened by 3 bases and J by 5 bases, with 18 bases between the two germline ends. CDR1 SGHRS and CDR2 YFSETQ come from the germline V gene. The CDR3 loop is CASSSASHLVDEQYF. The CDR3 region has the DNA TGCGCCAGCAGCTCTGCTTCACATCTGGTAGACGAGCAGTACTTC.

The rearrangement uses TRBV28 and TRBJ2-1; D is perhaps TRBD2 (6 bases). The CDR3 extends over 13 amino acids. In germline, CDR1 is MDHEN, CDR2 SYDVKM. Trimming stripped 4 bases from V and 9 bases from J, with 13 bases between. Written as DNA, the CDR3 is TGTGCCAGCAGTTCCAGACTAGTTTCTGAGCAGTTCTTC. Its protein is CASSSRLVSEQFF.

The chain recombines TRBV6-5 with TRBJ2-7, with TRBD2 matching 11 bases. The CDR3 sequence is 15 residues long. J was trimmed by 6 bases and V by 2 bases; bases with no gene match: 6. Germline CDR1 is MNHEY and CDR2 is SVGAGI. The CDR3 DNA follows: TGTGCCAGCAGTTACCAAACTAGCGGGAGTAGCGAGCAGTACTTC. This codes for CASSYQTSGSSEQYF.

Remarks on this clone: A far larger clone is just one base off, so this is likely a read error. The CDR3 nucleotides are TGTGCCAGCAGCGCGGACGGGGGGCGCGGGGACTATCACCCCTACGAGCAGTACTTC. This translates into CASSADGGRGDYHPYEQYF. The genes are TRBV7-9 and TRBJ2-7; tentative D call: TRBD2 (7 bases). Per germline, CDR1 SEHNR and CDR2 FQNEAQ (reference sequence). Trimming removed 5 bases from V and 2 bases from J, with 28 bases in between. CDR3 size: 19 residues.

Concerning this clone: This likely came from a read error, as a far larger clone is one base away. This same CDR3 is encoded by further DNA sequences in the sample. The chain couples TRBV27 to TRBJ1-2, with TRBD1 as a possible D gene (5 bases). The CDR3 is 15 residues long. The germline gives CDR1 MNHEY, CDR2 SMNVEV (reference sequence). The CDR3 DNA follows: TGCGCCAGCAGGTTATCGAACATCGGGGGTGGGGGCTACACCTTC. This sequence encodes CASRLSNIGGGGYTF.

The chain carries TRBV30 and TRBJ1-1; 8 nucleotides align to TRBD1. Germline-derived CDR1 and CDR2 are GTSNPN and SVGIG (reference sequence). CDR3 length: 15 amino acids. With 3 bases clipped from V and 8 bases from J, the junction kept 14 bases outside the gene matches. CDR3 residues: CAWRKTGAGFGEAFF. The CDR3 coding sequence is TGTGCCTGGAGGAAGACAGGGGCAGGATTTGGCGAAGCTTTCTTT.

The table lists this clone with a few counts. The chain is built from TRBV5-1 and TRBJ1-5, with TRBD1 identical over 7 bases. From germline, CDR1 is SGHRS and CDR2 YFSETQ. CDR3 length: 15 residues. Losses at the gene ends were 4 bases for V and 4 bases for J; bases not matched to a gene: 8. The DNA for the CDR3 is TGCGCCAGCAGCGAACGGACAGGCGGGAATCAGCCCCAGCATTTT. Its protein product is CASSERTGGNQPQHF. Looking up the rest from reference TRBV5-1 and TRBJ1-5 gives the full variable domain: KAGVTQTPRYLIKTRGQQVTLSCSPISGHRSVSWYQQTPGQGLQFLFEYFSETQRNKGNFPGRFSGRQFSNSRSEMNVSTLELGDSALYLCASSERTGGNQPQHFGDGTRLSIL.

The chain links TRBV5-4 to TRBJ2-7; weak D call: TRBD1 (6 bases). This CDR3 has 14 residues. Trimming cost V 0 bases and J 6 bases, with 13 bases left between them. The V gene's germline CDR1 is SGHNT and CDR2 YYREEE (reference sequence). This CDR3 is CASSLDQGMGEQYF. CDR3 DNA: TGTGCCAGCAGCTTGGATCAGGGGATGGGCGAGCAGTACTTC. Based on the CDR3 plus reference TRBV5-4 and TRBJ2-7, the full variable domain is ETGVTQSPTHLIKTRGQQVTLRCSSQSGHNTVSWYQQALGQGPQFIFQYYREEENGRGNFPPRFSGLQFPNYSSELNVNALELDDSALYLCASSLDQGMGEQYFGPGTRLTVT.

The CDR3 region has the DNA TGTGCCAGCAGCGTAAAAGATACGCAGTATTTT. This codes for CASSVKDTQYF. The chain employs TRBV7-9 and TRBJ2-3; no clear D. The CDR3 is 11 amino acids. Germline V gene lookup returns CDR1 SEHNR and CDR2 FQNEAQ (reference sequence). Trimming stripped 5 bases from V and 5 bases from J, with 5 bases between. The full variable domain, with the rest looked up from reference TRBV7-9 and TRBJ2-3, is DTGVSQNPRHKITKRGQNVTFRCDPISEHNRLYWYRQTLGQGPEFLTYFQNEAQLEKSRLLSDRFSAERPKGSFSTLEIQRTEQGDSAMYLCASSVKDTQYFGPGTRLTVL.